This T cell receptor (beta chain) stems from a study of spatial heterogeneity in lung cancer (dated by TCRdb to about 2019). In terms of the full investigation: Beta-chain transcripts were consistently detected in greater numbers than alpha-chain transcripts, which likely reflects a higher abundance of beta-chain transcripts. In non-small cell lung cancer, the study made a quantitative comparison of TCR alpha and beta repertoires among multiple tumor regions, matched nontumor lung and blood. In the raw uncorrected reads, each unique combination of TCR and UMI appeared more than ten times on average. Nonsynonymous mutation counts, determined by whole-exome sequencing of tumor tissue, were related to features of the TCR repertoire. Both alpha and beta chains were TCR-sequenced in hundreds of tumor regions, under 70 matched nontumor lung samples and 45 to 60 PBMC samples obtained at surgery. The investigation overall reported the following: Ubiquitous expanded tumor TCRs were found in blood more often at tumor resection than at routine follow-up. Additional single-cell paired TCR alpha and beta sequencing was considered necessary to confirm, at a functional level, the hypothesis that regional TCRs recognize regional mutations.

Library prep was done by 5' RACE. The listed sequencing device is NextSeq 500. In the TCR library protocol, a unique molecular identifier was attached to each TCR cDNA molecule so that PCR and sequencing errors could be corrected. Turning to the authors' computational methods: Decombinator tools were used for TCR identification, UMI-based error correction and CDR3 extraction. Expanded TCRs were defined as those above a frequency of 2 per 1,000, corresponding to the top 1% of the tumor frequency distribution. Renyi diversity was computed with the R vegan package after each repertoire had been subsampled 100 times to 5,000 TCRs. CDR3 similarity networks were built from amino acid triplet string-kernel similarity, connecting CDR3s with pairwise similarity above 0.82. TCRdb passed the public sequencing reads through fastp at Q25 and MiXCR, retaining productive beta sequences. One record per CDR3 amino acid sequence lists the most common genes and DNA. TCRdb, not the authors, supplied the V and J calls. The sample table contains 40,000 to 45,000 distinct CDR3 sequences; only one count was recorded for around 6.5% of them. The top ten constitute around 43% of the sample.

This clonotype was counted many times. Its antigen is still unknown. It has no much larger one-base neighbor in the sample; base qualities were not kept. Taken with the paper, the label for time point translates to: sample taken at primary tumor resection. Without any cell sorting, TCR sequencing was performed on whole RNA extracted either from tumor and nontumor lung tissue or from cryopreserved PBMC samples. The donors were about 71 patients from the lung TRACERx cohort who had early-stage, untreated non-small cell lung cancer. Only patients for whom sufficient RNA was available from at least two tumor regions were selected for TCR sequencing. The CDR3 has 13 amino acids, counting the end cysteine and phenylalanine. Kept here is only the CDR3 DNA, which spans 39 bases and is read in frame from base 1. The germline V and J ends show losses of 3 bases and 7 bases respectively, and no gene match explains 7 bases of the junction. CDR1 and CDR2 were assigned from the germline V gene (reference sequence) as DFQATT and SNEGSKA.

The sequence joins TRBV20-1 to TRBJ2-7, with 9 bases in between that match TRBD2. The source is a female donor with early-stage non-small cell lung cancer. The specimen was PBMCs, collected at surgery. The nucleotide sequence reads TGCAGTGCTAGCATAGCGGGGGTTAGGGAGCAGTACTTC. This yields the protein CSASIAGVREQYF.